This T cell receptor beta chain was sequenced during a study of cytomegalovirus exposure and HLA in healthy donors. Whole-study context: Of several hundred genotyped donors, roughly 76% grouped in the Caucasian-associated ancestry cluster.

This PCR relied on a set of 60 Vbeta primers and 13 Jbeta primers. Method: immunoSEQ multiplex PCR; TCRdb's copy keeps in-frame clones and lacks some. The data contain 45,000 to 65,000 clones, roughly 85% of them seen just once; the ten biggest clones take up 2.5% to 3.5%. V lost 0 bases to trimming and J lost 1 base, with 14 bases between them. The germline CDR1 and CDR2 sequences are SGHKS and YYEKEE (reference sequence). The CDR3 consists of 17 residues. V usage is TRBV5-5 and J usage is TRBJ1-5; D might be TRBD1 (5 bases). The TCR comes from a woman aged 18-30 years in good health and CMV-seronegative. The specimen was PBMCs. The CDR3 sequence is CASSLAEEGFSNQPQHF. The CDR3 coding sequence is TGTGCCAGCAGCTTGGCCGAGGAGGGGTTCAGCAATCAGCCCCAGCATTTT.